The clone carrying this T cell receptor (beta chain) showed up just once. No antigen is known for it. From germline, CDR1 is SGDLS and CDR2 YYNGEE. The CDR3 consists of 15 residues. Trimming left V 3 bases short and J 1 base short, with 11 bases between. The PCR employed 60 Vbeta primers together with 13 Jbeta primers. How the authors handled the data: The authors later counted tens of millions of unique TCR beta chains, 9.5 million to 11 million of them shared. Measured with immunoSEQ multiplex PCR; TCRdb has only the in-frame clones, and not every one. Clonal size and the V and J genes are those of that table, whereas D and trimming came from the DNA. This sample carries over 80,000 clones, more than 55% of them seen once, and the ten largest clones take 5.9%. The entry originates in a study of cytomegalovirus exposure and HLA in healthy donors. On the study more broadly: Samples from HLA-typed donors yielded about 86 million unique TCRs in an early data release.

Study-wide points: Analysis performed later showed TCR beta chains linked to HLA being more clonally expanded than equally common others.

What was sequenced was PBMCs. The sequence was obtained from a boy between 10 and 17 years old in good health and CMV-seropositive. The chain has TRBV9 and TRBJ1-5, with a tentative D call TRBD1 (6 bases). For the CDR3, the DNA is TGTGCCAGCAGCGCAGGGGAAATCAGCAATCAGCCCCAGCATTTT. Its translation: CASSAGEISNQPQHF.